This passage covers 8 T cell receptor beta chains from one sample sequenced in a study of OX40 agonist ivuxolimab in advanced cancers. TCRdb's copy holds only in-frame clones and misses some; the assay was immunoSEQ multiplex PCR. The sample records under 80,000 clones, more than 75% being singletons. This specimen consisted of CD4+ or CD8+ T cells sorted from blood, obtained in a trial of the OX40 agonist ivuxolimab. The receptors originated from an adult with an advanced solid tumor such as melanoma, head and neck, liver or kidney cancer.

J is TRBJ2-7 and V is TRBV7-2, with D tentatively TRBD2 (6 bases). Germline CDR1 SGHTA, CDR2 FQGNSA. The V and J ends lost 1 base and 7 bases respectively, with 17 bases between them. The CDR3 spans 15 residues. As DNA, the CDR3 is TGTGCCAGCAGCTTAGAGGGACTGGGTTTGGGAGAGCAGTACTTC. It specifies CASSLEGLGLGEQYF.

This chain links TRBV5-4 with TRBJ2-7, with 7 nucleotides matching TRBD2. The CDR3 totals 14 residues. The junction had 7 bases not matched to a gene; V was cut back by 2 bases and J by 5 bases. CDR1 SGHNT and CDR2 YYREEE come from the germline V gene (reference sequence). The DNA of the CDR3 is TGTGCCAGCAGCTTCGGACTAGATCGGAACGAGCAGTACTTC. This codes for CASSFGLDRNEQYF.

This clone has only a few counts. The rearrangement joins TRBV5-8 to TRBJ2-5; D assignment may be TRBD1 or TRBD2 (5 bases each). V was shortened by 6 bases and J by 2 bases, with 20 bases between the two germline ends. In germline, CDR1 is SGHTS, CDR2 YDEGEE. The CDR3 runs to 16 residues. The CDR3 sequence: CASIRTGATAQETQYF. CDR3 coding DNA: TGTGCCAGCATCCGAACCGGGGCCACGGCACAAGAGACCCAGTACTTC.

The chain is built from TRBV5-1 and TRBJ2-3; D is unclear. The V gene's germline CDR1 is SGHRS and CDR2 YFSETQ. The V and J ends lost 4 bases and 3 bases respectively, with 9 bases between them. The CDR3 is made up of 13 amino acids. CDR3 DNA sequence: TGCGCCAGCAGCAAGGTCCGTACAGATACGCAGTATTTT. Its translation: CASSKVRTDTQYF.

The chain carries TRBV19 and TRBJ1-5; a possible D gene is TRBD1 (6 bases). Germline loops: CDR1 LNHDA, CDR2 SQIVND (reference sequence). Trimming stripped 6 bases from V and 7 bases from J, with 13 bases between. The length of the CDR3 is 13 residues. The chain's CDR3 is CASRTSGGQPQHF. The CDR3 DNA sequence: TGTGCCAGTAGAACAAGCGGGGGCCAGCCCCAGCATTTT.

This chain's CDR3 is CAISLAANYEQYF. The DNA for the CDR3 is TGTGCCATCAGCCTAGCGGCCAACTACGAGCAGTACTTC. The rearrangement joins TRBV6-5 to TRBJ2-7, with TRBD2 matching over 7 bases. Trimming cost V 10 bases and J 3 bases; bases outside gene matches: 9. The CDR3 is made up of 13 amino acids. CDR1 is MNHEY and CDR2 is SVGAGI in the germline V gene.

This sequence joins TRBV2 and TRBJ2-1, with D possibly being TRBD1 (5 bases). Germline CDR1 reads SNHLY; CDR2 reads FYNNEI. This CDR3 is built from 14 residues. Trimming removed 7 bases at V and 0 bases at J, with 10 bases between. The CDR3: CASTRQSSYNEQFF. Written as DNA, the CDR3 is TGTGCCAGCACGCGACAGAGCTCCTACAATGAGCAGTTCTTC.

The chain employs TRBV28 and TRBJ2-2; perhaps TRBD1 as D (5 bases). CDR3 length equals 13 residues. Germline V CDR1 and CDR2: MDHEN, SYDVKM. V lost 2 bases and J 7 bases, leaving 8 bases between the germline ends. For the CDR3, the DNA is TGTGCCAGCAGTTTAGGGGCTAACGGGGAGCTGTTTTTT. It translates to CASSLGANGELFF.